The 22 T cell receptor beta chains in this list originate from one sample, sequenced in a study of Ad26.COV2.S vaccination and SARS-CoV-2 variants. The method was immunoSEQ multiplex PCR; TCRdb's version includes in-frame clones alone and lacks a portion of them. The sample shows fewer than 400,000 clones, approximately 89% of them seen only once. Noted treatment: over 15 received Ad26.COV2.S at low or high dose, single or two shots; several received placebo; per-sample allocation not given. The samples were gathered on day 63 after the first injection of vaccine or placebo. Sequenced here: peripheral blood, sampled in a trial of Ad26.COV2.S vaccine versus placebo. Receptors were obtained from a person aged 18 to 59 who received the Ad26.COV2.S COVID-19 vaccine or a placebo.

In regard to this clone: An end of the junction differs from the germline gene, which may be a read error. The chain carries TRBV4-1 and TRBJ2-1, with 9 bases lining up with TRBD2. The CDR3 has 16 residues. The germline CDR1 and CDR2 sequences are MGHRA and YSYEKL. This chain's CDR3 is CASSKEAGGPGNEQFF. DNA for the CDR3: TGCGCCAGCAGCAAAGAGGCGGGAGGGCCGGGCAATGAGCAGTTCTTC.

In its sample, this clone was seen a few times. The rearrangement links TRBV6-4 to TRBJ1-1; no firm D call. The CDR3 extends over 14 amino acids. Germline CDR1 is MRHNA and CDR2 is SNTAGT. V lost 3 bases to trimming and J lost 4 bases, with 12 bases between them. The CDR3 spells CASSEDQTSTEAFF. DNA for the CDR3: TGTGCCAGCAGTGAAGATCAGACTTCCACTGAAGCTTTCTTT.

This chain connects TRBV27 to TRBJ2-1; D might be TRBD1 or TRBD2, each matching 7 bases. The V and J ends lost 8 bases and 5 bases respectively, with 28 bases between them. Looked up from germline, CDR1 is MNHEY and CDR2 is SMNVEV (reference sequence). The CDR3 is 18 residues long. The CDR3 here is CASGQATSGGSGHNEQFF. The DNA of the CDR3 is TGTGCCAGCGGACAGGCCACCTCCGGCGGGAGTGGGCACAATGAGCAGTTCTTC.

This clone has a handful of counts. This sample also contains other DNA sequences that code for the same CDR3. The V and J genes are TRBV18 and TRBJ2-7, with TRBD1 identical over 10 bases. Germline V CDR1 and CDR2: KGHSH, LQKENI. J was trimmed by 3 bases and V by 4 bases; bases with no gene match: 3. The CDR3 loop spans 14 amino acids. The CDR3 loop is CASSRDRGGYEQYF. DNA for the CDR3: TGTGCCAGCTCACGGGACAGGGGAGGCTACGAGCAGTACTTC.

This clone was seen a handful of times. V and J are TRBV4-2 and TRBJ1-1; D ambiguous. V gave up 1 base and J gave up 5 bases, with 8 bases separating them. The CDR3 sequence is 13 residues long. The germline CDR1 and CDR2 sequences are LGHNA and YNFKEQ. The CDR3 sequence: CASSQATGTEAFF. Written as DNA, the CDR3 is TGTGCCAGCAGCCAAGCGACGGGGACTGAAGCTTTCTTT.

This sequence joins TRBV9 and TRBJ2-1; 7 bases line up with TRBD2. CDR3 length: 14 amino acids. J lost 9 bases, V lost 3 bases, and 9 bases had no gene match. Germline CDR1 and CDR2: SGDLS and YYNGEE. The DNA of the CDR3 is TGTGCCAGCAGCGCCAATGGACTAGTTGCTGAGCAGTTCTTC. Residues: CASSANGLVAEQFF.

CDR3 nucleotides: TGTGCCAGTAGTATTTTGGGTCGGAGCTCCTACAATGAGCAGTTCTTC. It encodes CASSILGRSSYNEQFF. The chain has TRBV19 and TRBJ2-1; D is unclear. Per the germline V gene, CDR1 is LNHDA and CDR2 is SQIVND (reference sequence). Trimming shortened V by 3 bases and J by 0 bases, and 12 bases separated the two germline ends. This CDR3 contains 16 residues. Using reference TRBV19 and TRBJ2-1 for the parts outside the CDR3, the full variable domain is DGGITQSPKYLFRKEGQNVTLSCEQNLNHDAMYWYRQDPGQGLRLIYYSQIVNDFQKGDIAEGYSVSREKKESFPLTVTSAQKNPTAFYLCASSILGRSSYNEQFFGPGTRLTVL.

In regard to this clone: Distinct nucleotide sequences in the sample also encode this CDR3. V usage is TRBV9 and J usage is TRBJ2-2; D is undetermined. V lost 4 bases, J lost 1 base, and 2 bases lay in between. CDR3 size: 12 residues. From germline, CDR1 is SGDLS and CDR2 YYNGEE. In DNA, the CDR3 is TGTGCCAGCAGCAGGAACACCGGGGAGCTGTTTTTT. Translated: CASSRNTGELFF.

This clone appeared once. This chain uses TRBV11-2 with TRBJ2-2; D not certain. In germline, CDR1 is SGHAT, CDR2 FQNNGV. The CDR3 extends over 16 amino acids. V was cut by 3 bases and J by 0 bases, with 11 bases left in between. CDR3 protein: CASSFRAAANTGELFF. The CDR3 region has the DNA TGTGCCAGCAGCTTTAGGGCAGCAGCGAACACCGGGGAGCTGTTTTTT.

This rearrangement joins TRBV29-1 to TRBJ2-7; tentatively, D is TRBD2 (6 bases). V lost 4 bases, J lost 2 bases, and 9 bases lay in between. The CDR3 totals 12 residues. Looked up from germline, CDR1 is SQVTM and CDR2 is ANQGSEA. The CDR3 here is CSVAEGPYEQYF. CDR3 DNA sequence: TGCAGCGTTGCGGAGGGGCCCTACGAGCAGTACTTC.

The J gene is TRBJ2-1, the V gene TRBV6-6; 7 bases agree with TRBD1. Germline V lookup: CDR1 MNHNY, CDR2 SVGAGI (reference sequence). V lost 7 bases and J lost 0; bases outside the gene matches: 9. The CDR3 has 16 amino acids. The CDR3 here is CASTHLTGSSYNEQFF. The CDR3, as DNA: TGTGCCAGCACCCACCTGACAGGGAGCTCCTACAATGAGCAGTTCTTC.

The chain links TRBV6-6 to TRBJ2-7, with D perhaps assigned TRBD1 or TRBD2 (6 bases each). The CDR3 is made up of 15 amino acids. Trimming cost V 8 bases and J 7 bases, with 24 bases left between them. Germline V gene sequence: CDR1 MNHNY, CDR2 SVGAGI (reference sequence). This CDR3 is CASGTRTGLGGEQYF. The DNA for the CDR3 is TGTGCCAGCGGGACACGTACAGGGCTGGGAGGAGAGCAGTACTTC.

CDR3 in amino acids: CSASPPVGEELFF. The CDR3 DNA reads TGCAGTGCTAGTCCCCCTGTCGGAGAAGAGCTGTTTTTT. The chain links TRBV20-1 to TRBJ2-2; D is unclear. Germline lookup yields CDR1 DFQATT and CDR2 SNEGSKA (reference sequence). V gave up 3 bases and J gave up 11 bases, with 16 bases separating them. The CDR3 length is 13 residues.

Only a few counts were recorded for this clone. The V and J genes are TRBV19 and TRBJ2-4, with 13 bases aligning to TRBD2. J lost 10 bases, V lost 8 bases, and 5 bases had no gene match. Germline V gene lookup returns CDR1 LNHDA and CDR2 SQIVND (reference sequence). The CDR3 sequence is 13 residues long. The CDR3 region is CASRTSGSYIQYF. The CDR3 region has the DNA TGTGCCAGTCGGACTAGCGGGAGTTATATTCAGTACTTC.

The chain couples TRBV27 to TRBJ2-6, with D possibly matching TRBD1 (6 bases). Trimming removed 2 bases from V and 0 bases from J, with 11 bases in between. Germline CDR1 is MNHEY and CDR2 is SMNVEV (reference sequence). This CDR3 spans 17 amino acids. The CDR3 is CASSLGQPSSGANVLTF. CDR3 sequence (DNA): TGTGCCAGCAGTTTAGGACAGCCTTCCTCTGGGGCCAACGTCCTGACTTTC.

This clone has only a few counts. V usage is TRBV7-9 and J usage is TRBJ1-2, with unresolved D. The CDR3 is 12 amino acids. Germline V gives CDR1 SEHNR, CDR2 FQNEAQ (reference sequence). Trimming pared 0 bases from V and 5 bases from J, leaving 4 bases between. The CDR3 here is CASSLANYGYTF. CDR3 sequence (DNA): TGTGCCAGCAGCTTAGCGAATTATGGCTACACCTTC.

The chain employs TRBV27 and TRBJ2-2, with TRBD2 matching 13 bases. J gave up 4 bases and V 5 bases, and 13 bases lay outside the gene matches. The germline gives CDR1 MNHEY, CDR2 SMNVEV (reference sequence). The CDR3 sequence is 19 residues long. CDR3 bases: TGTGCCAGCAGTCTAAAGACTAGCGGGAGGAGTCCCGGCACCGGGGAGCTGTTTTTT. Amino acid sequence: CASSLKTSGRSPGTGELFF.

J is TRBJ2-3 and V is TRBV6-5; 7 nucleotides agree with TRBD1. The V gene's germline CDR1 is MNHEY and CDR2 SVGAGI. V gave up 6 bases and J gave up 5 bases; unmatched junction bases: 11. This CDR3 region has 15 residues. CDR3 sequence: CASSRTDRVEDTQYF. CDR3 DNA: TGTGCCAGCAGCCGGACCGACAGGGTAGAAGATACGCAGTATTTT.

A single count supports this clone. The chain has TRBV10-3 and TRBJ2-7; 8 nucleotides line up with TRBD2. The germline CDR1 and CDR2 sequences are ENHRY and SYGVKD. After removal of 2 bases from V and 3 bases from J, the junction contained 3 bases not matched to a gene. This CDR3 has 14 amino acids. The CDR3 sequence: CAISEAGGSYEQYF. CDR3 sequence (DNA): TGTGCCATCAGTGAGGCGGGGGGAAGCTACGAGCAGTACTTC.

This clone was detected only once. The chain carries TRBV4-2 and TRBJ1-5, with D perhaps TRBD1 (6 bases). The CDR3 extends over 15 amino acids. Germline V gene lookup returns CDR1 LGHNA and CDR2 YNFKEQ. Trimming shortened V by 4 bases and J by 3 bases, and 13 bases separated the two germline ends. The CDR3 sequence is CASSRETGLNQPQHF. The CDR3 DNA is TGTGCCAGCAGCCGAGAGACAGGTCTCAATCAGCCCCAGCATTTT.

The V gene is TRBV28, the J gene TRBJ1-5; TRBD1 matches 9 bases. The junction had 10 bases not matched to a gene; V was cut back by 3 bases and J by 7 bases. The CDR3 runs to 16 residues. The germline gives CDR1 MDHEN, CDR2 SYDVKM. This CDR3 reads CASSFHSGQGRQPQHF. The CDR3 DNA reads TGTGCCAGCAGTTTCCATTCAGGACAGGGGCGACAGCCCCAGCATTTT.

V and J are TRBV11-1 and TRBJ2-5; TRBD1 aligns across 9 bases. In germline, CDR1 is SGHAT, CDR2 FQDESV (reference sequence). V gave up 2 bases and J gave up 5 bases; unmatched junction bases: 6. The CDR3 contains 15 residues. The chain's CDR3 is CASSLSTGGGETQYF. CDR3 sequence (DNA): TGTGCCAGCAGCTTATCGACAGGGGGAGGGGAGACCCAGTACTTC.